The entry below gives a single T cell receptor (beta chain) sequence along with its context. Its binding antigen is unknown. Qualities for individual bases were not recorded, and no much larger clone is one base off. Library preparation employed the immunoSEQ multiplex PCR assay. In the paper's pipeline: A statistical classification framework was built for diagnosing cytomegalovirus status from the catalog of TCR beta chain sequences. In TCRdb, the immuneACCESS table is reduced to in-frame sequences with V and J assigned. These tables do not hold every clone; where another copy was compared, an unresolved V gene accounts for under half, and the others remain unexplained. That table furnishes V, J and clone size, whereas the DNA furnished D and trimming. Within this sample are about 97,000 clones, with approximately 94% of them counted one time only. The ten most abundant clones make up 0.85% to 0.95% of the sample.

The sample comes from a study of cytomegalovirus exposure and HLA in healthy donors (dated by TCRdb to 2016 to 2017). Describing the broader study: According to a later analysis, the 120 or so validation repertoires were produced on the same platform as the 666 repertoires of the first cohort. A separate validation cohort of roughly 110 different subjects was used in addition to the roughly 670-subject first cohort. The study combined high-throughput TCR immunosequencing, statistical association of individual TCRs with disease status, and machine learning to predict cytomegalovirus infection status. The study aimed to test whether signatures of past pathogen exposure could be identified by cataloging public T cell receptors.

Trimming takes 2 bases from V and 12 bases from J, and the germline ends sit 12 bases apart. Counted from cysteine to phenylalanine, this CDR3 has 11 amino acids. Only the CDR3 DNA stays, 33 bases, in frame from base 1. CDR1 and CDR2, per the germline V gene, are SQVTM and ANQGSEA. Overall study results and their limits: While some public TCRs were present in many individuals, most TCR sequences turned up only very rarely across donors. In the study, 150 to 200 TCR beta chains were listed as associated with cytomegalovirus. In vitro tests confirmed that a few of the cytomegalovirus-associated TCR beta chains recognize cytomegalovirus antigens. A later analysis found that TCRs clustered in the first cohort also tended to co-occur in the roughly 120 validation repertoires, with about 94% of cluster scores above 0. The classifier was reported to diagnose cytomegalovirus status with high specificity and sensitivity in both the original cohort and the validation cohort. A later analysis lacked HLA typing for the validation cohort, so it scored co-occurrence in that cohort across all 110 or so repertoires. According to the authors, the approach could potentially be generalized to other disease states and immunological phenotypes.

The donors were included in the validation cohort of over a hundred subjects, a group kept apart from the roughly 730-subject first cohort. The source is a young woman in good health and CMV-seronegative. The chain is encoded by TRBV29-1 joined to TRBJ2-3; no D segment can be confidently identified. The sequencing input was PBMCs. The sequence in DNA is TGCAGCGTTGAACTTGGGCCGGCTCAGTATTTT. Its protein is CSVELGPAQYF.